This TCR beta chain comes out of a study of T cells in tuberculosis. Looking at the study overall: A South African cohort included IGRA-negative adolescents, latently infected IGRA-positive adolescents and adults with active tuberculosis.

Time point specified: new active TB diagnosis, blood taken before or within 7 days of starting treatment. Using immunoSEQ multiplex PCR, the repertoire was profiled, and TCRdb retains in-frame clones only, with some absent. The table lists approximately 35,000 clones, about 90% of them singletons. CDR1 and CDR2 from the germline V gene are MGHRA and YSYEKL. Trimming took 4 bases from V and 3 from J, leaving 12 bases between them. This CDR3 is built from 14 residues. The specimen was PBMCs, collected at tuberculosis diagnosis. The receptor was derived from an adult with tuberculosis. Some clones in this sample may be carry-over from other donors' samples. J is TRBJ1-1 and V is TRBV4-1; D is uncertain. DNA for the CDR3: TGCGCCAGCAGCCTTGGACCGCGGGACACTGAAGCTTTCTTT. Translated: CASSLGPRDTEAFF.